These 26 T cell receptor beta chains originate from one sample sequenced in a study of blood T cell repertoires in COVID-19 (dated by TCRdb to about 2020). Receptor amplification or capture employed the immunoSEQ multiplex PCR assay. The table was pulled from immuneACCESS by TCRdb, which kept in-frame rearrangements only. Such tables lose some clones; where checked, under half of the loss comes from unresolved V genes, and the rest has no known cause. Within this sample are a few hundred thousand clones, with about 89% of them counted one time only. The ten largest clones represent approximately 8.8% of the sample. The sample consisted of PBMCs or T cells enriched from blood (not recorded which). The receptors come from a woman aged 40 to 55 who had recovered from COVID-19.

Remarks on this clone: The sample carries other DNA sequences with the same CDR3. J is TRBJ2-7 and V is TRBV5-1; D unresolved. This CDR3 has 13 amino acids. V lost 3 bases and J lost 4, with 11 bases in between. Germline CDR1 and CDR2: SGHRS and YFSETQ. The CDR3 DNA reads as TGCGCCAGCAGCTCGGCAGGTAATTACGAGCAGTACTTC. Translated, it gives CASSSAGNYEQYF.

This clone was detected once. The V call is TRBV7-6, the J call TRBJ1-2, with D possibly TRBD1 on 5 matching bases. There are 14 residues in the CDR3. CDR1 and CDR2 (germline): SGHVS, FNYEAQ. V was pared by 5 bases and J by 4 bases, with 14 bases between. The CDR3 spells CASSQDSSLYGYTF. In nucleotides, the CDR3 is TGTGCCAGCAGCCAAGACAGTTCACTCTATGGCTACACCTTC.

The chain recombines TRBV28 with TRBJ1-4; 10 bases match TRBD1. With 6 bases clipped from V and 7 bases from J, the junction kept 8 bases outside the gene matches. The germline gives CDR1 MDHEN, CDR2 SYDVKM. This CDR3 has 15 amino acids. In DNA, the CDR3 is TGTGCCAGCAGCGCGCCGGGACAGGGGCGTGAAAAACTGTTTTTT. It is translated as CASSAPGQGREKLFF.

The rearrangement links TRBV7-6 to TRBJ2-3; D is ambiguous. Trimming stripped 3 bases from V and 6 bases from J, with 10 bases between. Germline V gene sequence: CDR1 SGHVS, CDR2 FNYEAQ. This CDR3 spans 13 amino acids. CDR3 sequence (DNA): TGTGCCAGCAGCTTCCAACCCCGGGATACGCAGTATTTT. Translating gives CASSFQPRDTQYF. The complete variable domain, with remaining parts taken from reference TRBV7-6 and TRBJ2-3, reads GAGVSQSPRYKVTKRGQDVALRCDPISGHVSLYWYRQALGQGPEFLTYFNYEAQQDKSGLPNDRFSAERPEGSISTLTIQRTEQRDSAMYRCASSFQPRDTQYFGPGTRLTVL.

The chain employs TRBV11-1 and TRBJ1-2; 7 bases agree with TRBD1. Germline V CDR1 and CDR2: SGHAT, FQDESV (reference sequence). CDR3 size: 15 residues. The V and J ends lost 5 bases and 0 bases, in that order; junction bases with no gene match: 6. For the CDR3, the DNA is TGTGCCAGCAGCCCGGGACAGTTGCCTAACTATGGCTACACCTTC. Translating gives CASSPGQLPNYGYTF. The complete variable domain, with remaining parts taken from reference TRBV11-1 and TRBJ1-2, reads EAEVAQSPRYKITEKSQAVAFWCDPISGHATLYWYRQILGQGPELLVQFQDESVVDDSQLPKDRFSAERLKGVDSTLKIQPAELGDSAMYLCASSPGQLPNYGYTFGSGTRLTVV.

The genes are TRBV27 and TRBJ2-5; 9 nucleotides align to TRBD1. CDR1 is MNHEY, CDR2 SMNVEV, per germline (reference sequence). V was pared by 8 bases and J by 2 bases, with 12 bases of the junction left unmatched. CDR3 size: 16 residues. CDR3 sequence: CASGILTGTGQETQYF. CDR3 coding DNA: TGTGCCAGCGGAATTCTAACGGGGACAGGGCAAGAGACCCAGTACTTC.

The rearrangement links TRBV27 to TRBJ2-1; maybe TRBD2 (6 bases). CDR1 and CDR2 (germline): MNHEY, SMNVEV (reference sequence). The CDR3 runs 13 residues. Trimming removed 2 bases at V and 9 bases at J, with 11 bases between. CDR3 residues: CASSLARGSEQFF. CDR3 DNA: TGTGCCAGCAGTTTAGCGCGGGGAAGTGAGCAGTTCTTC.

The rearrangement joins TRBV19 to TRBJ1-2, with D possibly matching TRBD1 (6 bases). Germline lookup yields CDR1 LNHDA and CDR2 SQIVND (reference sequence). Deletions cut 3 bases from V and 3 bases from J, with 14 bases between. The CDR3 loop spans 15 amino acids. The CDR3 DNA follows: TGTGCCAGTAGTATGGAGAGGGGGAGATACTATGGCTACACCTTC. It translates to CASSMERGRYYGYTF.

The V call is TRBV5-1, the J call TRBJ2-1; D remains unclear. V was trimmed by 0 bases and J by 4 bases, leaving 11 bases between them. From germline, CDR1 is SGHRS and CDR2 YFSETQ. CDR3 length equals 15 residues. CDR3 nucleotides: TGCGCCAGCAGCTTGGAAGCTTCCCTTTACAATGAGCAGTTCTTC. Encoded protein: CASSLEASLYNEQFF.

V and J are TRBV7-2 and TRBJ2-1, with 14 bases that match TRBD2. After removal of 4 bases from V and 6 bases from J, the junction contained 11 bases not matched to a gene. CDR1 is SGHTA and CDR2 is FQGNSA in the germline V gene. The CDR3 is made up of 18 amino acids. The CDR3 region has the DNA TGTGCCAGCAGCTATCCGGGACTAGCGGGAGTACGGCTCAATGAGCAGTTCTTC. This gives the protein CASSYPGLAGVRLNEQFF.

This clone was recorded a few times. The chain joins TRBV16 to TRBJ2-1, with TRBD1 as a possible D gene (6 bases). Germline V gives CDR1 KGHSY, CDR2 FQNENV. The CDR3 is 13 residues long. V was clipped by 2 bases and J by 10 bases, with 12 bases between them. DNA for the CDR3: TGTGCCAGCAGCCAAGCGCAAACAGGGGAGCAGTTCTTC. Translating it yields CASSQAQTGEQFF.

This clone was seen only once. This chain joins TRBV12-3 or TRBV12-4 and TRBJ2-5; D gene uncertain. V shed 1 base and J shed 7 bases, with 10 bases lying between them. The CDR3 extends over 13 amino acids. The DNA for the CDR3 is TGTGCCAGCAGTTTAGGGCCCCCAGGGACCCAGTACTTC. This gives the protein CASSLGPPGTQYF.

The chain is built from TRBV20-1 and TRBJ1-2; D is unresolved. Trimming stripped 3 bases from V and 4 bases from J, with 15 bases between. The CDR3 covers 14 residues. Per germline, CDR1 DFQATT and CDR2 SNEGSKA (reference sequence). CDR3 sequence reads: CSASGPGFSYGYTF. The CDR3 DNA follows: TGCAGTGCTAGTGGACCGGGATTTAGCTATGGCTACACCTTC.

The chain carries TRBV9 and TRBJ1-5; D perhaps matches TRBD1 (5 bases). In germline, CDR1 is SGDLS, CDR2 YYNGEE. Trimming removed 4 bases at V and 1 base at J, with 12 bases between. The CDR3 is 15 amino acids. The CDR3, as DNA: TGTGCCAGCAGCCCCCGCGGGGCGAGCAATCAGCCCCAGCATTTT. This codes for CASSPRGASNQPQHF.

CDR3 loop: CASNGQGAGELFF. DNA for the CDR3: TGTGCCAGCAATGGACAGGGGGCCGGGGAGCTGTTTTTT. The V and J genes are TRBV12-3 or TRBV12-4 and TRBJ2-2; 10 bases agree with TRBD1. The ends lost 7 bases at V and 6 bases at J; junction bases unmatched: 2. This CDR3 is built from 13 residues.

This chain links TRBV5-8 with TRBJ2-3; D remains ambiguous. CDR1 is SGHTS and CDR2 is YDEGEE in the germline V gene. Trimming took off 1 base at V and 1 base at J, with 13 bases between the two ends. This CDR3 contains 16 residues. The CDR3 sequence is CASSLSRDSRTDTQYF. The CDR3 bases are TGTGCCAGCAGCTTGAGCCGAGACTCCCGCACAGATACGCAGTATTTT. The full variable domain, with the rest looked up from reference TRBV5-8 and TRBJ2-3, is EAGVTQSPTHLIKTRGQQATLRCSPISGHTSVYWYQQALGLGLQFLLWYDEGEERNRGNFPPRFSGRQFPNYSSELNVNALELEDSALYLCASSLSRDSRTDTQYFGPGTRLTVL.

The gene calls are TRBV4-2 and TRBJ2-5, with 13 positions matching TRBD2. Germline values: CDR1 LGHNA, CDR2 YNFKEQ. The CDR3 has 16 residues. V shed 2 bases and J 5 bases; nucleotides not matched to a gene: 5. The CDR3 DNA sequence: TGTGCCAGCAGCCAACCGGGACTAGCGGGACGGGAGACCCAGTACTTC. Translated: CASSQPGLAGRETQYF.

This chain links TRBV7-9 with TRBJ1-1; 10 bases fit TRBD1. The V gene end was trimmed by 5 bases and the J gene end by 1 base; junction bases not matched to a gene: 4. In germline, CDR1 is SEHNR, CDR2 FQNEAQ (reference sequence). There are 15 residues in the CDR3. The CDR3 region has the DNA TGTGCCAGCAGCAACCGGGACAGGGGGAACACTGAAGCTTTCTTT. Amino acid sequence: CASSNRDRGNTEAFF.

This chain links TRBV2 with TRBJ2-3; 9 bases are a match to TRBD2. J gave up 2 bases and V 6 bases, and 9 bases lay outside the gene matches. The CDR3 extends over 16 amino acids. CDR1 is SNHLY, CDR2 FYNNEI, per germline. The CDR3 DNA reads as TGTGCCAGCAGGGGCCCTAGCGGGATTTACACAGATACGCAGTATTTT. As protein: CASRGPSGIYTDTQYF. Based on the CDR3 plus reference TRBV2 and TRBJ2-3, the full variable domain is EPEVTQTPSHQVTQMGQEVILRCVPISNHLYFYWYRQILGQKVEFLVSFYNNEISEKSEIFDDQFSVERPDGSNFTLKIRSTKLEDSAMYFCASRGPSGIYTDTQYFGPGTRLTVL.

V is TRBV7-6 and J is TRBJ1-1; the D is unclear. CDR1 is SGHVS and CDR2 is FNYEAQ in the germline V gene. V lost 5 bases, J lost 11 bases, and 18 bases lay in between. This CDR3 has 13 amino acids. CDR3: CASSQYYESFAFF. CDR3 coding DNA: TGTGCCAGCAGCCAGTACTATGAGAGTTTCGCTTTCTTT.

The J gene is TRBJ1-1, the V gene TRBV18, with D possibly matching TRBD1 (6 bases). CDR1 is KGHSH and CDR2 is LQKENI in the germline V gene. The CDR3 sequence is 15 residues long. The ends were cut back, 3 bases at V and 7 bases at J, with 18 bases in the middle. The CDR3 nucleotides read TGTGCCAGCTCACCCACAGGGTTTAGCGTCGGTGAAGCTTTCTTT. The encoded protein is CASSPTGFSVGEAFF.

This clone was seen a few times. This chain links TRBV7-9 with TRBJ2-5; 9 positions agree with TRBD1. CDR1 is SEHNR and CDR2 is FQNEAQ in the germline V gene (reference sequence). V shed 3 bases and J 6 bases; nucleotides not matched to a gene: 8. The CDR3 runs to 15 residues. The CDR3: CASSFWTGESKTQYF. In DNA form, the CDR3 reads TGTGCCAGCAGCTTCTGGACAGGGGAGTCAAAGACCCAGTACTTC. Drawing the rest from reference TRBV7-9 and TRBJ2-5, the complete variable domain is DTGVSQNPRHKITKRGQNVTFRCDPISEHNRLYWYRQTLGQGPEFLTYFQNEAQLEKSRLLSDRFSAERPKGSFSTLEIQRTEQGDSAMYLCASSFWTGESKTQYFGPGTRLLVL.

Comment on this clone: Germline and junction disagree at one end, which may indicate a read error. V gene TRBV27 combines with J gene TRBJ2-2; the D gene is possibly TRBD2 (5 bases). The V gene's germline CDR1 is MNHEY and CDR2 SMNVEV (reference sequence). The CDR3 runs to 16 residues. The CDR3 DNA is TGTGCCAGCAATTTAAGAGGGCCCGAGAACACCGGGGAGCTGTTTTTT. This sequence encodes CASNLRGPENTGELFF.

This chain connects TRBV29-1 to TRBJ2-1; a weak D match, TRBD1 (6 bases). V was trimmed by 3 bases and J by 12 bases, leaving 21 bases between them. The CDR3 extends over 14 amino acids. Germline V gives CDR1 SQVTM, CDR2 ANQGSEA. The CDR3 DNA sequence: TGCAGCGTTGAGGTTTCAGGGGACAATGAGTGGCAGTTCTTC. Protein product: CSVEVSGDNEWQFF.

The CDR3 nucleotides are TGTGCCAGCAGCCCCGGAGGCGGCAAAAACATTCAGTACTTC. Protein sequence: CASSPGGGKNIQYF. The chain links TRBV6-6 to TRBJ2-4; TRBD2 might be the D (5 bases). V lost 6 bases and J 3 bases, leaving 12 bases between the germline ends. Germline values: CDR1 MNHNY, CDR2 SVGAGI (reference sequence). CDR3 size: 14 residues.

This clone has only one observation. This chain uses TRBV13 with TRBJ2-4, with 9 bases lining up with TRBD2. CDR3 size: 18 residues. Germline loops: CDR1 PRHDT, CDR2 FYEKMQ (reference sequence). Losses at the gene ends were 4 bases for V and 1 base for J; bases not matched to a gene: 11. As DNA, the CDR3 is TGTGCCAGCAGCTCCCGGGGTAGCGGGAGAATGGCCAAAAACATTCAGTACTTC. Amino acids: CASSSRGSGRMAKNIQYF.